This is a list of T cell receptor beta chains from one sample in a study of technical replicates of blood from several donors. The repertoire was sequenced with immunoSEQ multiplex PCR; TCRdb's copy has only in-frame clones and lacks some. In the table there are tens of thousands of clones, about nine tenths of which are singletons. The sample consisted of T cells isolated from PBMCs. The receptors stem from a human donor in good health. Some clones in this sample may be carry-over from other donors' samples. Both conserved end residues are part of each CDR3.

TRBV11-1	TRBJ2-7	CASSHLGVGDPYEQYF
TRBV5-1	TRBJ2-7	CASSWGQISSYEQYF
TRBV5-6	TRBJ1-5	CASRTTGAEQPQHF
TRBV2	TRBJ2-1	CANHRDRDNEQFF
TRBV7-9	TRBJ1-1	CASSLALNTEAFF
TRBV10-1	TRBJ1-1	CASSAGQGHTEAFF
TRBV29-1	TRBJ1-4	CSVEDQKEKLFF
TRBV19	TRBJ1-2	CASSRRGPRGDGYTF
TRBV9	TRBJ2-4	CASSEREDDVWNIQYF
TRBV11-3	TRBJ2-7	CASSLAAGTYEQYF
TRBV27	TRBJ2-3	CASSSDSRRGTDTQYF
TRBV12-1	TRBJ1-5	CASIPGQCFSQPQHF
TRBV6-5	TRBJ2-7	CASRQGSSYEQYF
TRBV2	TRBJ2-3	CASSGRLENPTDTQYF